The 15 T cell receptor beta chains below all came from one sample that was sequenced in a study of CD8 T cells in ankylosing spondylitis. Study-wide results and caveats: Seemingly distinctive of ankylosing spondylitis blood was a TCR beta motif formed by eight highly homologous variants.

TCRdb fed the 5' RACE reads into MiXCR, producing one record per CDR3 protein. The sample includes some 800,000 distinct CDR3 sequences, 12% seen only once; the top ten take 0.51%. These receptors' antigens are unknown. The specimen was blood, either unsorted or a sorted T cell fraction (not recorded which). Receptors were obtained from a male donor with ankylosing spondylitis.

The V call is TRBV6-1, the J call TRBJ1-2; TRBD1 agrees at 10 bases. Germline CDR1 MNHNS, CDR2 SASEGT. This CDR3 region has 17 residues. V lost 6 bases to trimming and J lost 8 bases; unmatched junction nucleotides: 18. The CDR3 here is CASRNGPPGQGTGGYTF. CDR3 sequence (DNA): TGTGCCAGCAGAAACGGCCCGCCGGGACAGGGGACAGGCGGCTACACCTTC.

This rearrangement joins TRBV12-3 or TRBV12-4 to TRBJ1-1; D gene ambiguous. The CDR3 extends over 13 amino acids. Trimming took off 6 bases at V and 3 bases at J, with 11 bases between the two ends. CDR3: CASSTRGHTEAFF. The CDR3, as DNA: TGTGCCAGCAGCACACGGGGTCACACTGAAGCTTTCTTT.

The chain joins TRBV20-1 to TRBJ2-5; TRBD2 is a possible D gene (6 bases). The CDR3 length is 13 residues. V was pared by 6 bases and J by 9 bases, with 20 bases between. The germline V gene has CDR1 DFQATT and CDR2 SNEGSKA (reference sequence). The CDR3 nucleotides read TGCAGTGCCCCAAGGCGGGGAGTACTGGCCCAGTACTTC. The encoded protein is CSAPRRGVLAQYF.

The chain has TRBV20-1 and TRBJ1-2, with 7 bases fitting TRBD1. V shed 6 bases, J shed 8 bases, and the junction held 12 bases outside the gene matches. Germline V CDR1 and CDR2: DFQATT, SNEGSKA (reference sequence). This CDR3 is built from 13 residues. CDR3 sequence reads: CSAKATGNRGYTF. Written as DNA, the CDR3 is TGCAGTGCCAAAGCGACAGGGAATCGAGGCTACACCTTC.

This clonotype was detected only a few times. The rearrangement links TRBV4-2 to TRBJ2-4; unclear D gene. V gave up 0 bases and J gave up 8 bases, with 11 bases separating them. There are 14 residues in the CDR3. Germline CDR1 is LGHNA and CDR2 is YNFKEQ. CDR3 loop: CASSQDGQVDIQYF. DNA of the CDR3: TGTGCCAGCAGCCAAGATGGGCAGGTCGACATTCAGTACTTC.

The gene calls are TRBV11-2 and TRBJ2-1; 11 nucleotides line up with TRBD2. The CDR3 consists of 18 residues. The V gene end was trimmed by 2 bases and the J gene end by 7 bases; junction bases not matched to a gene: 13. The germline gives CDR1 SGHAT, CDR2 FQNNGV. As DNA, the CDR3 is TGTGCCAGCAGCTTACCCCGAACTAGCGGGAGATTGAGGAATGAGCAGTTCTTC. Translated: CASSLPRTSGRLRNEQFF.

This clonotype was counted between two and nine times. The chain recombines TRBV18 with TRBJ2-3; D remains ambiguous. Germline CDR1 reads KGHSH; CDR2 reads LQKENI. This CDR3 is 15 amino acids long. Trimming left V 0 bases short and J 8 bases short, with 15 bases between. The CDR3 spells CASSPPAARDGTQYF. Here the CDR3 DNA reads TGTGCCAGCTCACCACCCGCGGCCAGAGATGGTACGCAGTATTTT.

Only a few counts were recorded for this clonotype. The CDR3 reads CAISESLADGYEQYF. CDR3 DNA: TGTGCCATCAGTGAGTCCCTAGCGGACGGCTACGAGCAGTACTTC. The genes are TRBV10-3 and TRBJ2-7, with 7 bases identical to TRBD2. CDR3 length: 15 residues. V lost 0 bases to trimming and J lost 3 bases; unmatched junction nucleotides: 5. Germline-derived CDR1 and CDR2 are ENHRY and SYGVKD.

This clonotype was picked up a small number of times. The chain uses TRBV20-1 and TRBJ2-7; D assignment may be TRBD1 or TRBD2 (5 bases each). The CDR3 sequence is 12 residues long. Trimming removed 1 base at V and 7 bases at J, with 11 bases between. Germline CDR1 and CDR2: DFQATT and SNEGSKA (reference sequence). CDR3 in amino acids: CSARVFGTEQYF. Here the CDR3 DNA reads TGCAGTGCTAGAGTTTTTGGGACGGAGCAGTACTTC.

There are many counts of this clonotype. The chain uses TRBV5-1 and TRBJ2-7; D assignment may be TRBD1 or TRBD2 (5 bases each). This CDR3 contains 15 residues. Looked up from germline, CDR1 is SGHRS and CDR2 is YFSETQ. The V gene lost 0 bases and the J gene lost 0 bases, with 10 bases spanning the gap. CDR3 residues: CASSLDSGSSYEQYF. The CDR3 DNA follows: TGCGCCAGCAGCTTGGACTCAGGGAGCTCCTACGAGCAGTACTTC.

This clonotype appeared a few times. The chain is built from TRBV20-1 and TRBJ2-5, with D hard to call. The CDR3 is 14 residues long. The germline V gene encodes CDR1 DFQATT and CDR2 SNEGSKA (reference sequence). The ends were cut back, 3 bases at V and 2 bases at J, with 13 bases in the middle. In DNA, the CDR3 is TGCAGTGCTAGTCTGAGCGACTTTCAAGAGACCCAGTACTTC. This translates into CSASLSDFQETQYF.

This clonotype was seen ten or more times. The chain recombines TRBV12-3 or TRBV12-4 with TRBJ1-1, with D tentatively TRBD1 (5 bases). The CDR3 is 12 amino acids. Trimming shortened V by 3 bases and J by 4 bases, and 6 bases separated the two germline ends. This CDR3 is CASSLGVTEAFF. DNA for the CDR3: TGTGCCAGCAGTTTGGGGGTCACTGAAGCTTTCTTT.

Many counts were recorded for this clonotype. CDR3 protein: CASSGLPWIEAFF. CDR3 nucleotide sequence: TGTGCCAGCTCGGGGCTCCCGTGGATTGAAGCTTTCTTT. The chain couples TRBV6-2 or TRBV6-3 to TRBJ1-1; D possibly corresponds to TRBD1 (5 bases). The germline V and J ends were trimmed by 8 bases and 7 bases, with 17 bases remaining between them. The CDR3 has 13 residues. Germline CDR1 is MNHEY and CDR2 is SVGEGT.

This chain uses TRBV7-2 with TRBJ2-1; a weak D match, TRBD2 (7 bases). Germline V gene sequence: CDR1 SGHTA, CDR2 FQGNSA. The ends were cut back, 5 bases at V and 9 bases at J, with 26 bases in the middle. The CDR3 spans 17 residues. Here the CDR3 reads CASSRPSTGGPFGEQFF. Here the CDR3 DNA reads TGTGCCAGCAGCCGCCCTTCAACGGGGGGCCCCTTCGGTGAGCAGTTCTTC.

The table lists this clonotype with many counts. The chain has TRBV29-1 and TRBJ1-2, with D possibly being TRBD1 (6 bases). V was trimmed by 6 bases and J by 0 bases, leaving 14 bases between them. Germline assignment: CDR1 SQVTM and CDR2 ANQGSEA. This CDR3 comprises 14 residues. The CDR3 spells CSVSGQTTNYGYTF. As DNA, the CDR3 is TGCAGCGTCTCCGGACAGACGACTAACTATGGCTACACCTTC. Supplemented by reference TRBV29-1 and TRBJ1-2, the full variable domain reads SAVISQKPSRDICQRGTSLTIQCQVDSQVTMMFWYRQQPGQSLTLIATANQGSEATYESGFVIDKFPISRPNLTFSTLTVSNMSPEDSSIYLCSVSGQTTNYGYTFGSGTRLTVV.